The rows below give T cell receptor beta chains drawn from one sample of a study of blood T cell repertoires in COVID-19. Produced via immunoSEQ multiplex PCR; TCRdb's table is partial and in-frame only. The table lists some 140,000 clones, 80% to 85% of them singletons, with about 18% in the top ten. The source material was PBMCs or T cells enriched from blood (not recorded which). These receptor sequences come from a man aged 25-40 years who had recovered from COVID-19. Each CDR3 is given with its conserved first and last residue. A D gene is named only where the DNA matches it firmly. For some rows the clone size is stated as once, few or many, or as a class when expanded; others skip it.

14	.	TRBJ2-1	TRBV6-4	.	CASSEDGAYNEQFF	TGTGCCAGCAGCGAGGACGGGGCCTACAATGAGCAGTTCTTC
15	.	TRBJ2-3	TRBV24-1	.	CATSDSQKRGDTQYF	TGTGCCACCAGTGATTCCCAGAAGCGAGGGGATACGCAGTATTTT
16	.	TRBJ1-6	TRBV5-8	.	CASSLTGLTNNSPLHF	TGTGCCAGCAGCTTAACAGGGCTGACAAATAATTCACCCCTCCACTTT
14	few	TRBJ1-1	TRBV9	.	CASSVGGGRTEAFF	TGTGCCAGCAGCGTAGGGGGGGGACGCACTGAAGCTTTCTTT
11	.	TRBJ1-1	TRBV30	.	CAWTGDTEAFF	TGTGCCTGGACAGGGGACACTGAAGCTTTCTTT
13	.	TRBJ1-5	TRBV11-2	.	CASSLERGQPQHF	TGTGCCAGCAGCTTAGAACGGGGTCAGCCCCAGCATTTT
15	.	TRBJ2-5	TRBV5-1	TRBD2	CASSLASGERETQYF	TGCGCCAGCAGCTTGGCCAGCGGGGAGCGGGAGACCCAGTACTTC
14	.	TRBJ1-2	TRBV5-4	.	CASSLAQGSDGYTF	TGTGCCAGCAGCTTGGCTCAGGGATCCGATGGCTACACCTTC
15	.	TRBJ1-5	TRBV2	.	CASSGPGGGNQPQHF	TGTGCCAGCAGTGGTCCCGGCGGTGGCAATCAGCCCCAGCATTTT
15	.	TRBJ2-1	TRBV3-1/TRBV3-2	TRBD2	CASSLAGGISNEQFF	TGTGCCAGCAGCCTAGCGGGAGGCATCAGTAATGAGCAGTTCTTC
16	.	TRBJ2-6	TRBV3-1/TRBV3-2	TRBD1	CASSPEDRAGANVLTF	TGTGCCAGCAGCCCCGAGGACAGGGCTGGGGCCAACGTCCTGACTTTC
15	.	TRBJ1-5	TRBV27	TRBD1	CASSSGQGVYQPQHF	TGTGCCAGCAGTTCGGGACAGGGGGTCTATCAGCCCCAGCATTTT
15	.	TRBJ2-1	TRBV7-8	.	CASSPDTSSYNEQFF	TGTGCCAGCAGCCCGGACACCAGCTCCTACAATGAGCAGTTCTTC
11	.	TRBJ1-2	TRBV29-1	.	CSVDLGEGYTF	TGCAGCGTTGACCTAGGGGAAGGCTACACCTTC
16	.	TRBJ2-1	TRBV6-1	TRBD2	CASSEIGGRIYNEQFF	TGTGCCAGCAGTGAAATTGGCGGGAGGATTTACAATGAGCAGTTCTTC